Presented here are 8 T cell receptor beta chains from one specimen sequenced in a study of cytomegalovirus exposure and HLA in healthy donors (dated by TCRdb to 2016 to 2017). The library was produced with the immunoSEQ multiplex PCR assay. A mixture of 60 forward primers for TCR Vbeta segments and 13 reverse primers for TCR Jbeta segments was used in the multiplex PCR. The table was pulled from immuneACCESS by TCRdb, which kept in-frame rearrangements only. Such tables lose some clones; where checked, under half of the loss comes from unresolved V genes, and the rest has no known cause. The sample profile shows roughly 150,000 clones; around 78% of them were found once. The ten largest make up 7% of the sample. Sequencing used PBMCs. The receptors were sampled from a woman in her 40s in good health and CMV-seropositive.

The chain recombines TRBV20-1 with TRBJ1-1; 7 bases agree with TRBD1. This CDR3 is 11 amino acids long. Trimming cost V 5 bases and J 6 bases; bases outside gene matches: 3. In germline, CDR1 is DFQATT, CDR2 SNEGSKA (reference sequence). For the CDR3, the DNA is TGCAGTGCTCAGCAGGGGGCTGAAGCTTTCTTT. Its translation is CSAQQGAEAFF.

The V and J genes are TRBV2 and TRBJ1-2; 11 bases map to TRBD1. Unmatched junction bases numbered 12, after V lost 1 base and J lost 5 bases. CDR3 length equals 18 residues. CDR1 is SNHLY, CDR2 FYNNEI, per germline. The CDR3 DNA reads as TGTGCCAGCAGTGAAGAGTCCCCCGGGACAGGGGGGGTGTATGGCTACACCTTC. It codes for CASSEESPGTGGVYGYTF.

The J gene is TRBJ1-1, the V gene TRBV19, with 7 nucleotides matching TRBD1. CDR3 size: 14 residues. Germline values: CDR1 LNHDA, CDR2 SQIVND (reference sequence). V lost 8 bases, J lost 5 bases, and 11 bases stayed unmatched. This CDR3 is CASRPQGVLTEAFF. The CDR3 DNA sequence: TGTGCCAGTCGACCTCAGGGGGTATTGACTGAAGCTTTCTTT.

The CDR3 nucleotides are TGTGCCACCAGCAGCGGGGAGTCTGCAACTAATGAAAAACTGTTTTTT. This encodes CATSSGESATNEKLFF. The chain carries TRBV15 and TRBJ1-4; D unclear. The CDR3 is 16 amino acids. V was cut by 3 bases and J by 0 bases, with 11 bases left in between. Germline CDR1 reads LNHNV; CDR2 reads YYDKDF (reference sequence).

The rearrangement joins TRBV6-5 to TRBJ2-1; 9 bases fit TRBD2. Trimming cost V 6 bases and J 7 bases; bases outside gene matches: 7. CDR3 length: 14 residues. CDR1 MNHEY and CDR2 SVGAGI come from the germline V gene. DNA for the CDR3: TGTGCCAGCAGAGCTAGCGGGGCTAGGAATGAGCAGTTCTTC. The encoded protein is CASRASGARNEQFF.

The rearrangement uses TRBV15 and TRBJ2-7, with D possibly matching TRBD1 (5 bases). V lost 1 base to trimming and J lost 0 bases, with 16 bases between them. The CDR3 is made up of 17 amino acids. CDR1 is LNHNV and CDR2 is YYDKDF in the germline V gene (reference sequence). The CDR3 here is CATSRAQGPPLSYEQYF. CDR3 bases: TGTGCCACCAGCAGAGCGCAGGGTCCCCCCCTCTCCTACGAGCAGTACTTC.

The gene calls are TRBV20-1 and TRBJ1-2, with D tentatively TRBD1 (5 bases). V lost 5 bases to trimming and J lost 7 bases, with 11 bases between them. The CDR3 extends over 11 amino acids. Germline CDR1 is DFQATT and CDR2 is SNEGSKA (reference sequence). The CDR3, as DNA: TGCAGTGCTGTCGGGGGGACTGGCTACACCTTC. Its protein product is CSAVGGTGYTF.

Of note for this clone: The junction does not match germline at one end; this may be a read error. The identical CDR3 is also encoded by other nucleotide sequences in the sample. The chain links TRBV19 to TRBJ2-1; TRBD2 matches 7 bases. The length of the CDR3 is 15 residues. CDR1 is LNHDA and CDR2 is SQIVND in the germline V gene (reference sequence). The CDR3 DNA reads TGCGCCAGTAGACCAGCGGGGAGCTCCTACAATGAGCAGTTCTTC. Amino acids: CASRPAGSSYNEQFF. Together with reference TRBV19 and TRBJ2-1, the CDR3 gives the full variable domain: DGGITQSPKYLFRKEGQNVTLSCEQNLNHDAMYWYRQDPGQGLRLIYYSQIVNDFQKGDIAEGYSVSREKKESFPLTVTSAQKNPTAFYLCASRPAGSSYNEQFFGPGTRLTVL.